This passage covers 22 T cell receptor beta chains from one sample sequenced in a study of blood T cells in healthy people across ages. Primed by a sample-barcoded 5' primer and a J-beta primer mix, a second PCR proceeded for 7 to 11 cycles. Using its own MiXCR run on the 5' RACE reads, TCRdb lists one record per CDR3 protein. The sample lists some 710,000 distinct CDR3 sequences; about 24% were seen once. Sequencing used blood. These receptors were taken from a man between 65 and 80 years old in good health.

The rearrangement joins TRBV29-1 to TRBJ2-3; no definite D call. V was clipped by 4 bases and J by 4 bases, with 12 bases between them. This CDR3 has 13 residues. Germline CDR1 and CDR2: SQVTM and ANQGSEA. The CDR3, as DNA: TGCAGCGTTGTCCGGGTAACGGCAGATACGCAGTATTTT. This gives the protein CSVVRVTADTQYF.

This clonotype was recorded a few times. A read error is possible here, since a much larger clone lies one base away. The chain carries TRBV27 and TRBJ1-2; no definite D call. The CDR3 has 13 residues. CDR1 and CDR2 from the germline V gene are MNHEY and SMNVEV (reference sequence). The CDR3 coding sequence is TGTGCCAGCAACCTCATGGGGATCTATGGCTGCACCTTC. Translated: CASNLMGIYGCTF.

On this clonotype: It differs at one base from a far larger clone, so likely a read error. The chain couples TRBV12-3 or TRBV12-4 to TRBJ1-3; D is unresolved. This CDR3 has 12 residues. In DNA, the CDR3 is TGTGCCGGCAGCTTGGGTGGAAACACCATATATTTT. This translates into CAGSLGGNTIYF.

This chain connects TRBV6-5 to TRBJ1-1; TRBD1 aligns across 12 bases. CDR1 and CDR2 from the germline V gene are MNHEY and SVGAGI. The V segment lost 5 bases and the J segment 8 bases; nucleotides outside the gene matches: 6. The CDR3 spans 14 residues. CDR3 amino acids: CASSPPGTGGEAFF. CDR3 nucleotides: TGTGCCAGCAGTCCCCCCGGGACAGGGGGCGAAGCTTTCTTT.

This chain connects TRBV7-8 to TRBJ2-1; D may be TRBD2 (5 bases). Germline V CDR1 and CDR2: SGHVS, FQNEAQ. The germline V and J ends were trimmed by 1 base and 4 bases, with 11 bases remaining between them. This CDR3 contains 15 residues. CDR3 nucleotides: TGTGCCAGCAGCTTAGTTTTTCGGGATTACAATGAGCAGTTCTTC. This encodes CASSLVFRDYNEQFF.

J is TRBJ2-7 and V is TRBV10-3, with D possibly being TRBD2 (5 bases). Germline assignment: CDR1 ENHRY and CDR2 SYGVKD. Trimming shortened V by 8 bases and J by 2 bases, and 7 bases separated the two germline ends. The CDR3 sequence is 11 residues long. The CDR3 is CAIGEPYEQYF. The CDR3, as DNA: TGTGCCATCGGGGAGCCCTACGAGCAGTACTTC.

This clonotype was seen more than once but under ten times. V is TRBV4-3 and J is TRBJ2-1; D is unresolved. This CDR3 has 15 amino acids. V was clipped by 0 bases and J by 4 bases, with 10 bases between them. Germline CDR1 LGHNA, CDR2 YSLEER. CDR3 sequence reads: CASSQDRKKYNEQFF. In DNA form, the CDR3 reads TGCGCCAGCAGCCAAGACAGGAAGAAATACAATGAGCAGTTCTTC.

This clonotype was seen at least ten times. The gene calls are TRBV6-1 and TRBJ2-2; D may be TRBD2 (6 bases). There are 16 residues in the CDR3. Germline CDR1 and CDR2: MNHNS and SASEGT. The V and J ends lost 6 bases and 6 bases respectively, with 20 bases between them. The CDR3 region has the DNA TGTGCCAGCAGCCCCCGGCGGGGAGTGACCGCCGGGGAGCTGTTTTTT. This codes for CASSPRRGVTAGELFF.

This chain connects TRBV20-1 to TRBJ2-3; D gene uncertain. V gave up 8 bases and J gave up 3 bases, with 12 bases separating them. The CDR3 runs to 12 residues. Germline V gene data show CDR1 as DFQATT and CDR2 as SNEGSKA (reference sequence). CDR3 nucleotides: TGCAGTACCCCCGGGCGGACAGATACGCAGTATTTT. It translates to CSTPGRTDTQYF.

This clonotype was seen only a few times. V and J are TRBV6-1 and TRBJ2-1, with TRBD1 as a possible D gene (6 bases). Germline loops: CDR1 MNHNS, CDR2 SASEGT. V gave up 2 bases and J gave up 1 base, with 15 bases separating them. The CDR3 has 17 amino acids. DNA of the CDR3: TGTGCCAGCAGTGAACAGTCATACAGGGTGTCCTACAATGAGCAGTTCTTC. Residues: CASSEQSYRVSYNEQFF.

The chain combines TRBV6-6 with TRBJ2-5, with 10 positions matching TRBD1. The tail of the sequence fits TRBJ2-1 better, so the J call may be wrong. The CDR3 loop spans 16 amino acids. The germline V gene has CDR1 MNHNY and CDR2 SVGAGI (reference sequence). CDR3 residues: CASSFRSDRGENEQFF. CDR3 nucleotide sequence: TGTGCCAGCAGTTTTCGATCGGACAGGGGGGAAAATGAGCAGTTCTTC.

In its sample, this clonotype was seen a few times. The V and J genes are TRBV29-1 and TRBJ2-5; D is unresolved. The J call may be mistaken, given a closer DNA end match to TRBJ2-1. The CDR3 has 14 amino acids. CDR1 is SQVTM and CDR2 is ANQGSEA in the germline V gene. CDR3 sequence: CSVEVGGVINEQFF. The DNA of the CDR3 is TGCAGCGTTGAAGTAGGCGGAGTAATCAATGAGCAGTTCTTC.

CDR3 sequence (DNA): TGTGCCAGCAGGGATAAACCTCGGATGAACACTGAAGCTTTCTTT. Translating gives CASRDKPRMNTEAFF. This sequence joins TRBV7-9 and TRBJ1-1, with D unresolved. From germline, CDR1 is SEHNR and CDR2 FQNEAQ (reference sequence). The CDR3 is 15 residues long. V lost 6 bases, J lost 0 bases, and 14 bases lay in between.

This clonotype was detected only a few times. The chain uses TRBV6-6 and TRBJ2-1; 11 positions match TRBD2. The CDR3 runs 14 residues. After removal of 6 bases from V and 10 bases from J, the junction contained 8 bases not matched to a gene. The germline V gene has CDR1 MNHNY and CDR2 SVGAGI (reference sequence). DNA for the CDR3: TGTGCCAGCAGGCGTAGCGGGGGGGCTACCGAGCAGTTCTTC. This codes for CASRRSGGATEQFF.

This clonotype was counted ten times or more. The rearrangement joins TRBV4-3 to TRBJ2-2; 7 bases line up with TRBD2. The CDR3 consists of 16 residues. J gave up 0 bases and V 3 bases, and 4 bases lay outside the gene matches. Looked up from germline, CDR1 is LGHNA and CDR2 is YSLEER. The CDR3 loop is CASSQSTSANTGELFF. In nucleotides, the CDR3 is TGCGCCAGCAGCCAGTCAACTAGCGCGAACACCGGGGAGCTGTTTTTT.

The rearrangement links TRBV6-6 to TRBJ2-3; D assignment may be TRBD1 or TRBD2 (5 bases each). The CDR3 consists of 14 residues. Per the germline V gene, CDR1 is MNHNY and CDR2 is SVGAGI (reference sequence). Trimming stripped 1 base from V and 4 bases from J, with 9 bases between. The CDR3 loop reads CASSYWQGPDTQYF. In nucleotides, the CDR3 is TGTGCCAGCAGTTACTGGCAGGGACCAGATACGCAGTATTTT.

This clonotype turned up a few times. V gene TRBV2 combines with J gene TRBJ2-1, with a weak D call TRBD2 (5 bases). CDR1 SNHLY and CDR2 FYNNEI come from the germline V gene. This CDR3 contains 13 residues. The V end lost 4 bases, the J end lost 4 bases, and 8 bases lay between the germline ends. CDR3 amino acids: CASSGIAYNEQFF. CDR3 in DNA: TGTGCCAGCAGTGGTATAGCGTACAATGAGCAGTTCTTC.

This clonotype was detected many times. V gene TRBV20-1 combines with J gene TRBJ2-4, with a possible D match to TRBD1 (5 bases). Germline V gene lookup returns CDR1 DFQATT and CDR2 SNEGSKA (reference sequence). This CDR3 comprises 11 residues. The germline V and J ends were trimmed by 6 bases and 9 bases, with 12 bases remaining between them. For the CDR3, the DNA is TGCAGTGCAGGGCAGGGTATCATTCAGTACTTC. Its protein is CSAGQGIIQYF.

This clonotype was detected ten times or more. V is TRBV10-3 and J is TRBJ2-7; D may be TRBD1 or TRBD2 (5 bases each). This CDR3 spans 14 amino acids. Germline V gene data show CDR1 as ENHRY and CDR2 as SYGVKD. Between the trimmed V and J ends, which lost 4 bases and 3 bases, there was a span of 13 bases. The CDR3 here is CAISVTGTVYEQYV. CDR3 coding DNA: TGTGCCATCAGTGTCACCGGGACCGTCTACGAGCAGTACGTC.

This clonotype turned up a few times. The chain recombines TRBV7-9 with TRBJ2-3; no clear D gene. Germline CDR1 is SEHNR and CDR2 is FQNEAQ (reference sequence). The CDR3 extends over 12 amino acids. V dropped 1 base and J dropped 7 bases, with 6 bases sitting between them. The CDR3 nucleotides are TGTGCCAGCAGCTTAGTGACCTATACGCAGTATTTT. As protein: CASSLVTYTQYF. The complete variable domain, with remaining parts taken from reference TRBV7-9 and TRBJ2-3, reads DTGVSQNPRHKITKRGQNVTFRCDPISEHNRLYWYRQTLGQGPEFLTYFQNEAQLEKSRLLSDRFSAERPKGSFSTLEIQRTEQGDSAMYLCASSLVTYTQYFGPGTRLTVL.

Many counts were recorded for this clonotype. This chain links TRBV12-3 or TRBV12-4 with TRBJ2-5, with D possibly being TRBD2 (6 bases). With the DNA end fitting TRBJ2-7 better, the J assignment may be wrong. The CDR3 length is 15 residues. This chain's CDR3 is CASSARDSHSYEQYF. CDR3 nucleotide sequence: TGTGCCAGCAGTGCGCGGGACTCTCACTCCTACGAGCAGTACTTC.

The CDR3 spells CSDPPGTEDLTQYF. CDR3 sequence (DNA): TGCAGCGACCCCCCCGGGACTGAAGATCTGACCCAGTACTTC. The gene calls are TRBV20-1 and TRBJ2-5, with a weak D call TRBD2 (6 bases). The CDR3 is 14 residues long. Germline V lookup: CDR1 DFQATT, CDR2 SNEGSKA (reference sequence).